A selection of T cell receptor beta chains follows, all from one sample in a study of OX40 agonist ivuxolimab in advanced cancers. TCRdb keeps only in-frame clones here, not all; method: immunoSEQ multiplex PCR. The sample consists of over 70,000 clones, approximately 87% of them appearing once. Specimen: CD4+ or CD8+ T cells sorted from blood, collected in a trial of the OX40 agonist ivuxolimab. These receptors came from an adult with an advanced solid tumor such as melanoma, head and neck, liver or kidney cancer. CDR3s include the opening cysteine and the closing phenylalanine or tryptophan. Each record gives: J gene, clone size, V gene, CDR3 protein. Expanded clones get a size class; other rows say once, few or many, or leave the size out.

J gene: TRBJ1-1
clone size: once
V gene: TRBV14
CDR3 protein: CASSQRYRQRSTEAFF

J gene: TRBJ1-3
clone size: .
V gene: TRBV5-4
CDR3 protein: CASSLGVSGNTIYF

J gene: TRBJ1-2
clone size: .
V gene: TRBV19
CDR3 protein: CASCTGGANYGYTF

J gene: TRBJ2-1
clone size: .
V gene: TRBV7-9
CDR3 protein: CASSPPGLGNNEQFF

J gene: TRBJ2-2
clone size: .
V gene: TRBV5-1
CDR3 protein: CASSVATSSGELFF

J gene: TRBJ2-5
clone size: .
V gene: TRBV6-6
CDR3 protein: CASRVLGTAVSETQYF

J gene: TRBJ2-7
clone size: .
V gene: TRBV29-1
CDR3 protein: CSVGGQGDYEQYF

J gene: TRBJ1-4
clone size: once
V gene: TRBV7-7
CDR3 protein: CASSPGPNEKLFF

J gene: TRBJ2-7
clone size: .
V gene: TRBV7-2
CDR3 protein: CASSFKTSAEQYF

J gene: TRBJ1-2
clone size: .
V gene: TRBV4-3
CDR3 protein: CASSQEGGAGALSYGYTF

J gene: TRBJ1-2
clone size: .
V gene: TRBV5-1
CDR3 protein: CASSFGDRDWDGYTF

J gene: TRBJ2-7
clone size: .
V gene: TRBV6-1
CDR3 protein: CASSAPPYEQYF

J gene: TRBJ1-1
clone size: many
V gene: TRBV2
CDR3 protein: CASSASLNTEAFF

J gene: TRBJ2-6
clone size: .
V gene: TRBV19
CDR3 protein: CASSISRSGANVLTF

J gene: TRBJ2-5
clone size: .
V gene: TRBV7-2
CDR3 protein: CASSPTFRGSAQETQYF

J gene: TRBJ1-6
clone size: .
V gene: TRBV2
CDR3 protein: CASSGGLTSYNSPLHF

J gene: TRBJ2-1
clone size: .
V gene: TRBV27
CDR3 protein: CASSPRGGAGNEQFF

J gene: TRBJ1-1
clone size: .
V gene: TRBV19
CDR3 protein: CASRGRDRQNTEAFF

J gene: TRBJ2-2
clone size: .
V gene: TRBV10-3
CDR3 protein: CASSPDRGRTGELFF

J gene: TRBJ1-2
clone size: few
V gene: TRBV2
CDR3 protein: CASSEVSGANYGYTF

J gene: TRBJ2-2
clone size: .
V gene: TRBV6-5
CDR3 protein: CASSSDRVFTGELFF

J gene: TRBJ1-2
clone size: .
V gene: TRBV10-3
CDR3 protein: CAISPDRERRSYTF

J gene: TRBJ2-5
clone size: few
V gene: TRBV5-1
CDR3 protein: CASSLGLAALQETQYF

J gene: TRBJ2-1
clone size: .
V gene: TRBV7-6
CDR3 protein: CASSLTGGYYNEQFF

J gene: TRBJ1-5
clone size: .
V gene: TRBV27
CDR3 protein: CASRPLGQEGSGNQPQHF

J gene: TRBJ2-5
clone size: .
V gene: TRBV19
CDR3 protein: CASGASGEKTQYF

J gene: TRBJ2-1
clone size: .
V gene: TRBV5-4
CDR3 protein: CASSQGGVQFF

J gene: TRBJ2-4
clone size: .
V gene: TRBV4-1
CDR3 protein: CASSQEPTGGIQYF

J gene: TRBJ1-2
clone size: .
V gene: TRBV7-2
CDR3 protein: CASSLDHNYGYTF

J gene: TRBJ1-3
clone size: once
V gene: TRBV28
CDR3 protein: CASSSLSGSSGNTIYF

J gene: TRBJ1-1
clone size: .
V gene: TRBV6-1
CDR3 protein: CASRAGPNTEAFF

J gene: TRBJ2-4
clone size: .
V gene: TRBV7-2
CDR3 protein: CASSLEAFGAKNIQYF

J gene: TRBJ2-7
clone size: .
V gene: TRBV13
CDR3 protein: CASSLDGTQVRQYF

J gene: TRBJ2-2
clone size: once
V gene: TRBV19
CDR3 protein: CALAGREGTGELFF

J gene: TRBJ1-1
clone size: .
V gene: TRBV29-1
CDR3 protein: CSVEGGGTEAFF

J gene: TRBJ2-5
clone size: .
V gene: TRBV27
CDR3 protein: CASSPPGTGASGEQYF

J gene: TRBJ2-2
clone size: .
V gene: TRBV19
CDR3 protein: CASKFGSGTGELFF

J gene: TRBJ2-1
clone size: .
V gene: TRBV15
CDR3 protein: CATLRSSSYNEQFF

J gene: TRBJ2-3
clone size: .
V gene: TRBV21-1
CDR3 protein: CASSGGSAQYF

J gene: TRBJ1-6
clone size: medium-sized
V gene: TRBV19
CDR3 protein: CASSPRGDSPLHF

J gene: TRBJ1-1
clone size: few
V gene: TRBV30
CDR3 protein: CAWSREGFEAFF

J gene: TRBJ2-7
clone size: .
V gene: TRBV2
CDR3 protein: CASSDRNLREQYF

J gene: TRBJ2-7
clone size: .
V gene: TRBV30
CDR3 protein: CAGGQTFSYEQYF

J gene: TRBJ2-4
clone size: .
V gene: TRBV10-1
CDR3 protein: CASSEGGAGAENIQYF

J gene: TRBJ1-1
clone size: .
V gene: TRBV5-3
CDR3 protein: CARPFRPRFVLRMNTEAFF